This record concerns one TCR beta chain sequence. The data derive from a study of Ad26.COV2.S vaccination and SARS-CoV-2 variants. Study-wide context: Dosing was one shot or two shots 56 days apart.

The table came from immunoSEQ multiplex PCR; TCRdb's copy has only in-frame clones and leaves some out. The profile covers about 280,000 clones, with about 87% appearing a single time and around 3% taken by the ten largest. Noted treatment: roughly 20 received Ad26.COV2.S at low or high dose, single or two shots; roughly five received placebo; per-sample allocation not given. The samples were gathered on day 63 after the first injection of vaccine or placebo. Immunization relied on an Ad26 vector, which expressed Wuhan-strain SARS-CoV-2 spike. Sequenced here: peripheral blood, sampled in a trial of Ad26.COV2.S vaccine versus placebo. This sequence was found in a person aged 18-65 years who received the Ad26.COV2.S COVID-19 vaccine or a placebo.

The DNA of the CDR3 is TGTGCCAGTAGTATAAATTATCAGCCCCAGCATTTT. Protein product: CASSINYQPQHF. This sequence joins TRBV19 and TRBJ1-5; D not resolved. Germline V gene lookup returns CDR1 LNHDA and CDR2 SQIVND (reference sequence). V lost 2 bases, J lost 5 bases, and 4 bases lay in between. The CDR3 extends over 12 amino acids. Looking up the rest from reference TRBV19 and TRBJ1-5 gives the full variable domain: DGGITQSPKYLFRKEGQNVTLSCEQNLNHDAMYWYRQDPGQGLRLIYYSQIVNDFQKGDIAEGYSVSREKKESFPLTVTSAQKNPTAFYLCASSINYQPQHFGDGTRLSIL.